The rows below give T cell receptor beta chains drawn from one sample of a study of blood T cell repertoires in COVID-19. Sequencing was performed with immunoSEQ multiplex PCR; in TCRdb, only in-frame clones are kept and a portion is missing. The sample gives fewer than 150,000 clones, about nine tenths of which show up once; 4.6% is in the top ten. Sequenced input: peripheral blood. The source of these receptors is a woman aged 45-65 years with acute or convalescent COVID-19. Both conserved end residues are part of each CDR3. A D gene is named only where the DNA matches it firmly. A clone size is listed for some rows: how often the clone was seen (once, few, many), or a class if it is expanded.

D: NA
V: TRBV15
size: NA
J: TRBJ1-1
CDR3: CATSRGPTGNTEAFF
DNA: TGTGCCACCAGCAGAGGACCCACGGGGAACACTGAAGCTTTCTTT

D: NA
V: TRBV19
size: NA
J: TRBJ1-4
CDR3: CASSIHPNRVANEKLFF
DNA: TGTGCCAGTAGTATTCACCCCAACAGGGTCGCTAATGAAAAACTGTTTTTT

D: TRBD1
V: TRBV6-5
size: once
J: TRBJ2-7
CDR3: CASSTGALGEQYF
DNA: TGTGCCAGCAGCACAGGGGCCCTCGGCGAGCAGTACTTC

D: NA
V: TRBV12-3/TRBV12-4
size: NA
J: TRBJ2-3
CDR3: CASSFQTDTQYF
DNA: TGTGCCAGCAGTTTCCAGACAGATACGCAGTATTTT

D: TRBD1
V: TRBV2
size: NA
J: TRBJ1-5
CDR3: CASKGTGGWGQPQHF
DNA: TGTGCCAGCAAGGGGACAGGGGGATGGGGTCAGCCCCAGCATTTT

D: TRBD1
V: TRBV4-1
size: NA
J: TRBJ1-2
CDR3: CASSHQTGEVYGYTF
DNA: TGCGCCAGCAGCCACCAGACAGGGGAGGTCTATGGCTACACCTTC

D: TRBD2
V: TRBV7-3
size: NA
J: TRBJ2-3
CDR3: CASSLTVAGGPDTQYF
DNA: TGTGCCAGCAGCTTAACGGTAGCGGGGGGCCCAGATACGCAGTATTTT

D: NA
V: TRBV19
size: NA
J: TRBJ1-1
CDR3: CASSVTGRFWAFF
DNA: TGTGCCAGTAGTGTCACAGGGCGATTCTGGGCTTTCTTT

D: TRBD1
V: TRBV6-5
size: NA
J: TRBJ1-1
CDR3: CASSYLRTGVGTEAFF
DNA: TGTGCCAGCAGTTACCTTCGGACAGGGGTGGGCACTGAAGCTTTCTTT

D: NA
V: TRBV24-1
size: NA
J: TRBJ1-1
CDR3: CATSDFAGDAEAFF
DNA: TGTGCCACCAGTGATTTCGCAGGGGACGCTGAAGCTTTCTTT

D: NA
V: TRBV5-4
size: NA
J: TRBJ2-2
CDR3: CASSLSTGTGELFF
DNA: TGTGCCAGCAGCTTGAGTACGGGAACCGGGGAGCTGTTTTTT